Included here is one T cell receptor beta chain sequence, with context. The data belong to a study of blood T cell repertoires in COVID-19. Study in general: Samples of COVID-19 (acute and convalescent) were obtained from the United States, Italy and Spain. Sources were T cells, B-cell-depleted T cells, or PBMCs; the material itself was cDNA or gDNA.

Germline V gene data show CDR1 as MGHDK and CDR2 as SYGVNS. CDR3 size: 16 residues. J was trimmed by 0 bases and V by 8 bases; bases with no gene match: 4. The repertoire was sequenced with immunoSEQ multiplex PCR; TCRdb's copy has only in-frame clones and lacks some. Found here are more than 90,000 clones, 75% to 90% of them singletons; the top ten hold 6.5% to 8.5%. The sample was peripheral blood. This receptor was taken from a human donor in a cohort sampled during active COVID-19. This chain connects TRBV25-1 to TRBJ2-2; 12 bases match TRBD2. This chain's CDR3 is CASALAGGSNTGELFF. CDR3 DNA: TGTGCCAGCGCGCTAGCGGGGGGGTCGAACACCGGGGAGCTGTTTTTT.